These 8 T cell receptor beta chains were all obtained from the same sample, sequenced in a study of neurological immune-mediated disorders. TCRdb used MiXCR to reprocess the 5' RACE reads, holding one entry per CDR3 protein. The sample carries approximately 50,000 distinct CDR3 sequences, about 3.7% recorded once. The sample comprised PBMCs. The source is a man aged 35 to 55 with multiple sclerosis.

This clonotype showed up many times. This rearrangement joins TRBV5-1 to TRBJ2-7, with a weak D call TRBD1 (5 bases). The CDR3 has 17 residues. Germline CDR1 and CDR2: SGHRS and YFSETQ. The V end was cut by 2 bases, the J end by 0 bases, with 18 bases between. CDR3 bases: TGCGCCAGCAGCTTAGACAGTTTTTTGACAAACTCCTACGAGCAGTACTTC. It codes for CASSLDSFLTNSYEQYF. Combining the CDR3 with reference TRBV5-1 and TRBJ2-7 gives the whole variable domain KAGVTQTPRYLIKTRGQQVTLSCSPISGHRSVSWYQQTPGQGLQFLFEYFSETQRNKGNFPGRFSGRQFSNSRSEMNVSTLELGDSALYLCASSLDSFLTNSYEQYFGPGTRLTVT.

This clonotype was seen ten or more times. This chain connects TRBV29-1 to TRBJ2-3; TRBD2 aligns across 7 bases. Germline CDR1 reads SQVTM; CDR2 reads ANQGSEA. The CDR3 spans 14 residues. Germline trimming cut 4 bases from V and 7 bases from J; bases unmatched to any gene: 11. The CDR3 DNA reads as TGCAGCGTTGTCCCTCAGCGGGGCATAAATACGCAGTATTTT. Its translation: CSVVPQRGINTQYF.

This clonotype was counted ten times or more. A much larger clonotype is one base distant, so this may be a read error. The gene calls are TRBV9 and TRBJ2-4; 9 bases agree with TRBD1. This CDR3 has 14 amino acids. Germline V gives CDR1 SGDLS, CDR2 YYNGEE. V was pared by 0 bases and J by 10 bases, with 5 bases of the junction left unmatched. The chain's CDR3 is CASSVEGQGQIQYF. The CDR3 DNA reads TGTGCCAGCAGCGTAGAAGGACAGGGGCAAATTCAGTACTTC.

This clonotype has a count of ten or more. V and J are TRBV12-3 or TRBV12-4 and TRBJ1-5, with D maybe TRBD1 (5 bases). Trimming removed 6 bases from V and 0 bases from J, with 9 bases in between. This CDR3 spans 14 amino acids. The DNA of the CDR3 is TGTGCCAGCAGCTATACAGGTAGCAATCAGCCCCAGCATTTT. Translated, it gives CASSYTGSNQPQHF.

This clonotype was counted many times. This chain links TRBV6-1 with TRBJ1-5, with D possibly TRBD1 on 5 matching bases. V lost 3 bases to trimming and J lost 1 base, with 13 bases between them. The CDR3 extends over 16 amino acids. Germline CDR1 MNHNS, CDR2 SASEGT. The CDR3: CASSDLWGTSNQPQHF. CDR3 DNA: TGTGCCAGCAGTGATCTGTGGGGCACAAGCAATCAGCCCCAGCATTTT.

In its sample, this clonotype was seen many times. The chain combines TRBV5-5 with TRBJ2-7; 8 nucleotides match TRBD1. The CDR3 runs 15 residues. V was clipped by 2 bases and J by 5 bases; unmatched bases: 9. CDR1 is SGHKS, CDR2 YYEKEE, per germline (reference sequence). The CDR3 sequence: CASSFPRTGSDEQYF. The DNA for the CDR3 is TGTGCCAGCAGCTTCCCTAGGACAGGGTCCGACGAGCAGTACTTC.

This clonotype has ten or more counts. The chain combines TRBV5-1 with TRBJ2-1; D uncertain. The CDR3 sequence is 16 residues long. V gave up 0 bases and J gave up 2 bases, with 12 bases separating them. Per the germline V gene, CDR1 is SGHRS and CDR2 is YFSETQ. The CDR3 DNA follows: TGCGCCAGCAGCTTGGTTGTGGGTCGGGCCTACAATGAGCAGTTCTTC. Protein: CASSLVVGRAYNEQFF.

In its sample, this clonotype was seen a few times. V gene TRBV5-6 combines with J gene TRBJ2-2; no clear D. Germline CDR1 and CDR2: SGHDT and YYEEEE. This CDR3 comprises 11 residues. V lost 5 bases, J lost 3 bases, and 2 bases lay in between. The chain's CDR3 is CASSYTGELFF. CDR3 bases: TGTGCCAGCAGTTACACCGGGGAGCTGTTTTTT. Combining the CDR3 with reference TRBV5-6 and TRBJ2-2 gives the whole variable domain DAGVTQSPTHLIKTRGQQVTLRCSPKSGHDTVSWYQQALGQGPQFIFQYYEEEERQRGNFPDRFSGHQFPNYSSELNVNALLLGDSALYLCASSYTGELFFGEGSRLTVL.